These T cell receptor beta chains were read from a single sample in a study of blood T cells in healthy people across ages. TCRdb passed the 5' RACE reads through MiXCR, listing each CDR3 protein once. The table lists fewer than 2,000,000 distinct CDR3 sequences, 30% to 40% of them singletons. The material sequenced was blood. Source of these receptors: a human donor in good health. The CDR3 runs from the conserved cysteine through the conserved F or W. Each record gives: V gene, J gene, clone size, D gene, CDR3 protein, CDR3 DNA. D genes are given only for firm matches. Size is stated for part of the rows, as once, few or many counts, or as a class when the clone is expanded.

v_gene: TRBV6-2/TRBV6-3
j_gene: TRBJ1-2
abundance: few
d_gene: NA
CDR3aa: CASSRNFGVSLHYGYTF
CDR3nt: TGTGCCAGCAGTCGTAACTTTGGGGTCTCCCTTCACTATGGCTACACCTTC

v_gene: TRBV7-2
j_gene: TRBJ2-5
abundance: NA
d_gene: NA
CDR3aa: CASSKRVGLWEPQYF
CDR3nt: TGTGCCAGCAGCAAGAGGGTGGGGCTGTGGGAGCCCCAGTACTTC

v_gene: TRBV5-6
j_gene: TRBJ2-1
abundance: few
d_gene: NA
CDR3aa: CASSLVVGVNEQFF
CDR3nt: TGTGCCAGCAGCTTGGTTGTAGGGGTCAATGAGCAGTTCTTC

v_gene: TRBV6-1
j_gene: TRBJ1-2
abundance: NA
d_gene: NA
CDR3aa: CASSEGSGRIGYTF
CDR3nt: TGTGCCAGCAGTGAAGGCTCAGGACGTATTGGCTACACCTTC

v_gene: TRBV7-3
j_gene: TRBJ2-1
abundance: once
d_gene: TRBD1
CDR3aa: CASSRTGGVYGNEQFF
CDR3nt: TGTGCCAGCAGCCGGACAGGGGGCGTATATGGCAATGAGCAGTTCTTC

v_gene: TRBV4-3
j_gene: TRBJ1-2
abundance: NA
d_gene: NA
CDR3aa: CASSQEEGSFYGYTF
CDR3nt: TGCGCCAGCAGCCAAGAAGAGGGAAGTTTCTATGGCTACACCTTC

v_gene: TRBV25-1
j_gene: TRBJ2-6
abundance: few
d_gene: NA
CDR3aa: CASSHLGANVLTF
CDR3nt: TGTGCCAGCAGCCATCTTGGGGCCAACGTCCTGACTTTC

v_gene: TRBV2
j_gene: TRBJ2-5
abundance: NA
d_gene: NA
CDR3aa: CASRVGFSETQYF
CDR3nt: TGTGCCAGCAGGGTGGGATTCTCGGAGACCCAGTACTTC

v_gene: TRBV9
j_gene: TRBJ1-2
abundance: NA
d_gene: TRBD1
CDR3aa: CASSVNRGGWYGYTF
CDR3nt: TGTGCCAGCAGCGTAAACAGGGGGGGTTGGTATGGCTACACCTTC

v_gene: TRBV18
j_gene: TRBJ1-6
abundance: NA
d_gene: NA
CDR3aa: CASSSSLPNNSPLHF
CDR3nt: TGTGCCAGCTCATCGTCATTACCCAATAATTCACCCCTCCACTTT

v_gene: TRBV6-5
j_gene: TRBJ2-7
abundance: few
d_gene: TRBD1
CDR3aa: CASSYSMGTGSYEQYF
CDR3nt: TGTGCCAGCAGTTACTCCATGGGGACAGGGTCCTACGAGCAGTACTTC

v_gene: TRBV3-1
j_gene: TRBJ1-5
abundance: NA
d_gene: NA
CDR3aa: CASSQDRFSGGNQPQHF
CDR3nt: TGTGCCAGCAGCCAAGATCGGTTCAGCGGGGGCAATCAGCCCCAGCATTTT

v_gene: TRBV5-5
j_gene: TRBJ2-1
abundance: once
d_gene: TRBD1
CDR3aa: CASSPSSDRGVNEQFF
CDR3nt: TGTGCCAGCAGCCCCTCTTCAGACAGGGGGGTCAATGAGCAGTTCTTC

v_gene: TRBV12-3/TRBV12-4
j_gene: TRBJ1-4
abundance: NA
d_gene: NA
CDR3aa: CASSLGRGLNEKLFF
CDR3nt: TGTGCCAGCAGTTTGGGTCGGGGACTTAATGAAAAACTGTTTTTT

v_gene: TRBV20-1
j_gene: TRBJ2-7
abundance: NA
d_gene: NA
CDR3aa: CSANGPAGYEQYF
CDR3nt: TGCAGTGCTAATGGCCCCGCCGGCTACGAGCAGTACTTC

v_gene: TRBV6-4
j_gene: TRBJ2-1
abundance: many
d_gene: NA
CDR3aa: CASSDGDYNEQFF
CDR3nt: TGTGCCAGCAGTGATGGTGATTACAATGAGCAGTTCTTC

v_gene: TRBV5-1
j_gene: TRBJ2-3
abundance: NA
d_gene: TRBD1
CDR3aa: CASSSRITGGWDTQYF
CDR3nt: TGCGCCAGCAGCTCTAGAATTACAGGGGGATGGGATACGCAGTATTTT

v_gene: TRBV7-2
j_gene: TRBJ2-6
abundance: NA
d_gene: TRBD2
CDR3aa: CASSLGGGVSGANVLTF
CDR3nt: TGTGCCAGCAGCTTAGGCGGGGGTGTATCCGGGGCCAACGTCCTGACTTTC

v_gene: TRBV20-1
j_gene: TRBJ2-3
abundance: NA
d_gene: TRBD2
CDR3aa: CSARVAGGASTDTQYF
CDR3nt: TGCAGTGCTAGAGTAGCGGGGGGTGCTAGCACAGATACGCAGTATTTT

v_gene: TRBV7-7
j_gene: TRBJ1-4
abundance: few
d_gene: NA
CDR3aa: CASSRNRTPGEKLFF
CDR3nt: TGTGCCAGCAGCCGGAACCGGACCCCGGGTGAAAAACTGTTTTTT

v_gene: TRBV4-3
j_gene: TRBJ1-4
abundance: NA
d_gene: NA
CDR3aa: CASSQDAGREKLFF
CDR3nt: TGCGCCAGCAGCCAAGATGCAGGGAGGGAAAAACTGTTTTTT

v_gene: TRBV29-1
j_gene: TRBJ2-7
abundance: NA
d_gene: NA
CDR3aa: CSATATGSYEQYF
CDR3nt: TGCAGCGCCACAGCGACAGGCTCCTACGAGCAGTACTTC

v_gene: TRBV20-1
j_gene: TRBJ2-5
abundance: NA
d_gene: NA
CDR3aa: CSAISTNQETQYF
CDR3nt: TGCAGTGCTATAAGTACCAACCAAGAGACCCAGTACTTC

v_gene: TRBV15
j_gene: TRBJ1-1
abundance: NA
d_gene: TRBD1
CDR3aa: CATSRDPRQGGRYTEAFF
CDR3nt: TGTGCCACCAGCAGAGATCCTAGACAGGGGGGAAGGTACACTGAAGCTTTCTTT

v_gene: TRBV5-1
j_gene: TRBJ2-5
abundance: NA
d_gene: TRBD1
CDR3aa: CASSLPTGGLSETQYF
CDR3nt: TGCGCCAGCAGCTTGCCAACAGGGGGCTTGAGTGAGACCCAGTACTTC

v_gene: TRBV7-3
j_gene: TRBJ2-1
abundance: NA
d_gene: TRBD2
CDR3aa: CANSSGLASLGEQFF
CDR3nt: TGTGCCAACAGCTCGGGACTAGCTAGCCTTGGTGAGCAGTTCTTC

v_gene: TRBV20-1
j_gene: TRBJ2-7
abundance: NA
d_gene: TRBD2
CDR3aa: CSWGAGGTYEQYF
CDR3nt: TGCAGTTGGGGAGCGGGGGGTACCTACGAGCAGTACTTC

v_gene: TRBV7-2
j_gene: TRBJ2-1
abundance: NA
d_gene: NA
CDR3aa: CAHTLPNEQFF
CDR3nt: TGTGCCCATACTCTACCGAATGAGCAGTTCTTC

v_gene: TRBV5-6
j_gene: TRBJ2-3
abundance: NA
d_gene: TRBD1
CDR3aa: CASSRQLTGILDTQYF
CDR3nt: TGCGCCAGCAGCCGACAGCTGACAGGGATTCTAGATACGCAGTATTTT

v_gene: TRBV12-3/TRBV12-4
j_gene: TRBJ2-1
abundance: NA
d_gene: TRBD2
CDR3aa: CASSFSGGPNYNEQFF
CDR3nt: TGTGCCAGCAGTTTTAGCGGGGGACCAAATTATAATGAGCAGTTCTTC

v_gene: TRBV4-3
j_gene: TRBJ2-1
abundance: few
d_gene: NA
CDR3aa: CASSQDFLGNEQFF
CDR3nt: TGCGCCAGCAGCCAGGATTTCCTAGGCAATGAGCAGTTCTTC

v_gene: TRBV4-3
j_gene: TRBJ1-3
abundance: few
d_gene: NA
CDR3aa: CASGFVARGNTIYF
CDR3nt: TGCGCCAGCGGCTTTGTCGCTAGAGGAAACACCATATATTTT

v_gene: TRBV7-8
j_gene: TRBJ2-3
abundance: once
d_gene: TRBD2
CDR3aa: CASSLRTSGGADTQYF
CDR3nt: TGTGCCAGCAGCTTAAGGACTAGCGGGGGGGCAGATACGCAGTATTTT

v_gene: TRBV12-3/TRBV12-4
j_gene: TRBJ1-2
abundance: few
d_gene: NA
CDR3aa: CASSLDLPGGYGYTF
CDR3nt: TGTGCCAGCAGTTTGGATCTGCCGGGAGGCTATGGCTACACCTTC

v_gene: TRBV9
j_gene: TRBJ1-2
abundance: NA
d_gene: NA
CDR3aa: CASSVNPTFDYGYTF
CDR3nt: TGTGCCAGCAGCGTTAATCCGACCTTCGACTATGGCTACACCTTC

v_gene: TRBV5-1
j_gene: TRBJ2-1
abundance: NA
d_gene: NA
CDR3aa: CASSLGARSNEQFF
CDR3nt: TGCGCCAGCAGCTTGGGGGCTAGATCCAATGAGCAGTTCTTC

v_gene: TRBV12-3/TRBV12-4
j_gene: TRBJ1-4
abundance: NA
d_gene: NA
CDR3aa: CASSRTETNNEKLFF
CDR3nt: TGTGCCAGCAGCCGGACAGAGACTAATAATGAAAAACTGTTTTTT

v_gene: TRBV21-1
j_gene: TRBJ1-1
abundance: few
d_gene: NA
CDR3aa: CASSKGHPKRYEAFF
CDR3nt: TGTGCCAGCAGCAAAGGCCACCCCAAACGTTATGAAGCTTTCTTT

v_gene: TRBV7-6
j_gene: TRBJ2-7
abundance: NA
d_gene: NA
CDR3aa: CASSPTWGSYEQYF
CDR3nt: TGTGCCAGCAGCCCGACATGGGGCTCCTACGAGCAGTACTTC

v_gene: TRBV12-3/TRBV12-4
j_gene: TRBJ2-7
abundance: NA
d_gene: NA
CDR3aa: CASSIGENEQYF
CDR3nt: TGTGCCAGCAGTATAGGGGAGAATGAGCAGTACTTC